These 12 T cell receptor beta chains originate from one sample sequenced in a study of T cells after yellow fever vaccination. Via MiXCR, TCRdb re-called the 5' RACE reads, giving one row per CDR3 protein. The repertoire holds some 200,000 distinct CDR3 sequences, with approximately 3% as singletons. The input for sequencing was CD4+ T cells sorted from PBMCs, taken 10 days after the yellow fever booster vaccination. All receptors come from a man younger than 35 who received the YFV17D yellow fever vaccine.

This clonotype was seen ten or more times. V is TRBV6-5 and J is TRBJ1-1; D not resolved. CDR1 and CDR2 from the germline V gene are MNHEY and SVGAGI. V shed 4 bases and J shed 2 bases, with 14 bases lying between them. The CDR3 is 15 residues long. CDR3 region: CASSLFWSGNTEAFF. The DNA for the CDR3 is TGTGCCAGCAGTTTATTTTGGTCAGGAAACACTGAAGCTTTCTTT.

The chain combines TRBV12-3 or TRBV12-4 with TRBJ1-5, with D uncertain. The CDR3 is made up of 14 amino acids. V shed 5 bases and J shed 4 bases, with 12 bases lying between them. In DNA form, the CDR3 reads TGTGCCAGCAGTAGGACTCAACCAAATCAGCCCCAGCATTTT. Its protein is CASSRTQPNQPQHF.

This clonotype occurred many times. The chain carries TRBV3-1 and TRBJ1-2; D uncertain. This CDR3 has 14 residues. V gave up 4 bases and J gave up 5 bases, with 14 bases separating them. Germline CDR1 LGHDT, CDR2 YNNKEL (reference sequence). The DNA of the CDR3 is TGTGCCAGCAGCCCCCGGAGACAAGCTTATGGCTACACCTTC. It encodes CASSPRRQAYGYTF.

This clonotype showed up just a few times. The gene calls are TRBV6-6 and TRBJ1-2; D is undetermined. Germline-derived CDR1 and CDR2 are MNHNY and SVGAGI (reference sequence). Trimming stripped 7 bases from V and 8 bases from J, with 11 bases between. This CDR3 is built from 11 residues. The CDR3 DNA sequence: TGTGCCAGCAATAAGCAAGGCGGCTACACCTTC. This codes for CASNKQGGYTF.

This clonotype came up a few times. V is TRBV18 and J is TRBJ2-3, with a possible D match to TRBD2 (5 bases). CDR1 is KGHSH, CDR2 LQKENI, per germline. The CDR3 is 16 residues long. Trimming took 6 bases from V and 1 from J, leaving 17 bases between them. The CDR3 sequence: CASSLLSHGGTDTQYF. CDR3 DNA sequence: TGTGCCAGCTCTCTACTTTCCCACGGGGGCACAGATACGCAGTATTTT.

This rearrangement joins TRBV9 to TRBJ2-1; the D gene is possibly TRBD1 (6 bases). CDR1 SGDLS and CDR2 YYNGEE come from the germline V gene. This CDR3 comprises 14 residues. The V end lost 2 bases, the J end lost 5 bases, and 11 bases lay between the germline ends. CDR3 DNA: TGTGCCAGCAGCGTTAGTGGACAGAACAATGAGCAGTTCTTC. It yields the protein CASSVSGQNNEQFF.

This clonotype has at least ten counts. The CDR3 loop reads CASSLAGNEKLFF. Here the CDR3 DNA reads TGTGCCAGCAGCTTAGCAGGGAATGAAAAACTGTTTTTT. The chain recombines TRBV7-9 with TRBJ1-4, with unresolved D. CDR1 is SEHNR and CDR2 is FQNEAQ in the germline V gene (reference sequence). The ends were cut back, 0 bases at V and 5 bases at J, with 4 bases in the middle. The CDR3 consists of 13 residues.

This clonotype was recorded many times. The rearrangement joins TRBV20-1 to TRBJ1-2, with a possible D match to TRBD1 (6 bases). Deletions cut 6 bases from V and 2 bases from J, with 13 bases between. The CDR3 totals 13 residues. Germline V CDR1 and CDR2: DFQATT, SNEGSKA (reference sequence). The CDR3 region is CSAGTPSNYGYTF. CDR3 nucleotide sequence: TGCAGTGCGGGGACACCCTCGAACTATGGCTACACCTTC.

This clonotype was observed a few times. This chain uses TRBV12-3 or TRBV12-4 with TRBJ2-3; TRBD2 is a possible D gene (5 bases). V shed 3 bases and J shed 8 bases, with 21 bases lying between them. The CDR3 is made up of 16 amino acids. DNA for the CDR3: TGTGCCAGCAGTTTTCCTGGGAGCCCAGCGTCTGGTACGCAGTATTTT. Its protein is CASSFPGSPASGTQYF.

CDR3 residues: CASSPGTGVQPQHF. The CDR3 region has the DNA TGCGCCAGCAGTCCCGGGACAGGGGTTCAGCCCCAGCATTTT. This sequence joins TRBV5-1 and TRBJ1-5, with 10 bases lining up with TRBD1. CDR1 and CDR2 (germline): SGHRS, YFSETQ. There are 14 residues in the CDR3. V shed 5 bases, J shed 6 bases, and the junction held 5 bases outside the gene matches.

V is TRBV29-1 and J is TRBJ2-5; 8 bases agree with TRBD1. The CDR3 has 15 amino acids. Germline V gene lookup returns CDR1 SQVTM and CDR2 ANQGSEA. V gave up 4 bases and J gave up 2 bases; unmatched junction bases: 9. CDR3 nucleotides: TGCAGCGTTGTAAGGACAGGGAATTATCAAGAGACCCAGTACTTC. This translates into CSVVRTGNYQETQYF.

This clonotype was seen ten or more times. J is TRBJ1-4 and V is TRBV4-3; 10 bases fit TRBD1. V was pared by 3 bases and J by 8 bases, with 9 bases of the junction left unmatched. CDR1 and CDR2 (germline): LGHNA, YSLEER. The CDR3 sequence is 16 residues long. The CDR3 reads CASSQDRGYLIEKLFF. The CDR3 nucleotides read TGCGCCAGCAGCCAGGACAGGGGGTACTTGATAGAAAAACTGTTTTTT.